These 32 T cell receptor beta chains share one sample of origin, sequenced in a study of blood T cell repertoires in COVID-19. Data came from immunoSEQ multiplex PCR; TCRdb stores just in-frame clones and leaves some out. Altogether about 80,000 clones are present, around nine tenths being singletons, with the ten largest covering around 7.9%. Sequenced input: peripheral blood. The receptors come from a man between 25 and 39 years old with acute or convalescent COVID-19.

The chain links TRBV7-9 to TRBJ2-1, with 9 bases aligning to TRBD1. Trimming took 1 base from V and 7 from J; bases not matched to a gene: 11. Per the germline V gene, CDR1 is SEHNR and CDR2 is FQNEAQ (reference sequence). CDR3 size: 17 residues. DNA of the CDR3: TGTGCCAGCAGCTTAGTGGGGGGGACAGGGAATAGGAATGAGCAGTTCTTC. Residues: CASSLVGGTGNRNEQFF.

The chain couples TRBV28 to TRBJ1-6; maybe TRBD1 (5 bases). V lost 7 bases and J 10 bases, leaving 14 bases between the germline ends. Per germline, CDR1 MDHEN and CDR2 SYDVKM. The CDR3 extends over 13 amino acids. The CDR3 nucleotides are TGTGCCAGCACCAGGGAAGGTCCGTCACCCCTCCACTTT. It codes for CASTREGPSPLHF. Drawing the rest from reference TRBV28 and TRBJ1-6, the complete variable domain is DVKVTQSSRYLVKRTGEKVFLECVQDMDHENMFWYRQDPGLGLRLIYFSYDVKMKEKGDIPEGYSVSREKKERFSLILESASTNQTSMYLCASTREGPSPLHFGNGTRLTVT.

The chain recombines TRBV6-1 with TRBJ2-1; no clear D gene. The germline V gene has CDR1 MNHNS and CDR2 SASEGT. The CDR3 sequence is 13 residues long. Trimming cost V 5 bases and J 9 bases, with 14 bases left between them. DNA of the CDR3: TGTGCCAGCAGTTTTTCCCGTTTCGGTGAGCAGTTCTTC. It is translated as CASSFSRFGEQFF.

This chain uses TRBV2 with TRBJ1-1; D uncertain. V was pared by 8 bases and J by 1 base, with 11 bases between. CDR1 is SNHLY and CDR2 is FYNNEI in the germline V gene. The CDR3 is made up of 13 amino acids. The CDR3 here is CASGLRKNTEAFF. CDR3 DNA: TGTGCCAGCGGTCTCAGGAAGAACACTGAAGCTTTCTTT.

The V call is TRBV5-4, the J call TRBJ2-1, with no clear D. The CDR3 extends over 16 amino acids. The germline CDR1 and CDR2 sequences are SGHNT and YYREEE (reference sequence). The germline V and J ends were trimmed by 1 base and 4 bases, with 15 bases remaining between them. The CDR3 sequence: CASSLNVYPFYNEQFF. DNA for the CDR3: TGTGCCAGCAGCTTGAATGTCTACCCTTTTTACAATGAGCAGTTCTTC.

The V gene is TRBV25-1, the J gene TRBJ2-1, with D possibly being TRBD1 (6 bases). Germline V gene sequence: CDR1 MGHDK, CDR2 SYGVNS. CDR3 size: 15 residues. The V gene lost 3 bases and the J gene lost 6 bases, with 15 bases spanning the gap. The CDR3 loop is CASSDTGKLFNEQFF. DNA for the CDR3: TGTGCCAGCAGTGACACAGGGAAATTGTTCAATGAGCAGTTCTTC.

V and J are TRBV28 and TRBJ2-4; 8 nucleotides agree with TRBD1. CDR3 length: 15 amino acids. The junction had 3 bases not matched to a gene; V was cut back by 5 bases and J by 0 bases. Germline V CDR1 and CDR2: MDHEN, SYDVKM. CDR3 region: CASSRQGLAKNIQYF. The CDR3 bases are TGTGCCAGCAGTAGACAGGGGCTAGCCAAAAACATTCAGTACTTC.

This clone was seen a handful of times. The rearrangement joins TRBV10-3 to TRBJ2-1, with D unresolved. Deletions cut 3 bases from V and 8 bases from J, with 5 bases between. The CDR3 spans 11 residues. Germline CDR1 and CDR2: ENHRY and SYGVKD. CDR3 residues: CAISDLDEQFF. CDR3 coding DNA: TGTGCCATCAGTGATCTTGATGAGCAGTTCTTC.

This clone was seen a single time. The chain combines TRBV4-1 with TRBJ2-7, with 15 bases that match TRBD2. Per the germline V gene, CDR1 is MGHRA and CDR2 is YSYEKL. CDR3 length: 15 residues. The trim removed 3 bases at V and 12 bases at J, leaving 9 bases unmatched. This CDR3 reads CASSQSGTSGRTGYF. In nucleotides, the CDR3 is TGCGCCAGCAGCCAGTCCGGGACTAGCGGGAGGACTGGGTACTTC.

This clone was seen only once. The genes are TRBV5-1 and TRBJ2-7; possible D gene TRBD1, 6 bases. Trimming pared 2 bases from V and 6 bases from J, leaving 18 bases between. The CDR3 length is 15 residues. Germline loops: CDR1 SGHRS, CDR2 YFSETQ. Here the CDR3 DNA reads TGCGCCAGCAGCTTATACAGGGATCCAAGCGCCGAGCAGTACTTC. It yields the protein CASSLYRDPSAEQYF. Supplemented by reference TRBV5-1 and TRBJ2-7, the full variable domain reads KAGVTQTPRYLIKTRGQQVTLSCSPISGHRSVSWYQQTPGQGLQFLFEYFSETQRNKGNFPGRFSGRQFSNSRSEMNVSTLELGDSALYLCASSLYRDPSAEQYFGPGTRLTVT.

The rearrangement joins TRBV25-1 to TRBJ2-2; TRBD2 might be the D (6 bases). The CDR3 sequence is 15 residues long. CDR1 is MGHDK, CDR2 SYGVNS, per germline. Trimming stripped 2 bases from V and 5 bases from J, with 12 bases between. The CDR3 reads CASSEGWGVTGELFF. The CDR3 bases are TGTGCCAGCAGTGAAGGCTGGGGGGTTACCGGGGAGCTGTTTTTT.

V and J are TRBV7-9 and TRBJ2-1; D is unresolved. The CDR3 consists of 13 residues. Germline CDR1 SEHNR, CDR2 FQNEAQ (reference sequence). The germline V and J ends were trimmed by 2 bases and 8 bases, with 10 bases remaining between them. The CDR3 is CASSLIAIDEQFF. The DNA of the CDR3 is TGTGCCAGCAGCTTAATAGCTATCGATGAGCAGTTCTTC.

The rearrangement links TRBV4-3 to TRBJ2-7, with TRBD1 matching 7 bases. The V gene end was trimmed by 4 bases and the J gene end by 5 bases; junction bases not matched to a gene: 11. Germline CDR1 reads LGHNA; CDR2 reads YSLEER. The CDR3 spans 15 residues. The CDR3 here is CASSRTHRGFDEQYF. CDR3 coding DNA: TGCGCCAGCAGCCGGACTCACAGGGGATTCGACGAGCAGTACTTC.

J is TRBJ2-5 and V is TRBV15, with D possibly being TRBD2 (5 bases). V lost 5 bases and J lost 5, with 24 bases in between. The germline CDR1 and CDR2 sequences are LNHNV and YYDKDF (reference sequence). The CDR3 consists of 17 residues. The CDR3 loop is CATSDPRRRTAVETQYF. In DNA form, the CDR3 reads TGTGCCACCAGCGACCCCCGCAGGAGGACGGCGGTGGAGACCCAGTACTTC.

The V gene is TRBV6-1, the J gene TRBJ2-7; maybe TRBD2 (6 bases). V lost 4 bases to trimming and J lost 6 bases, with 25 bases between them. Germline-derived CDR1 and CDR2 are MNHNS and SASEGT. CDR3 size: 17 residues. This CDR3 is CASSAQGLNRTIFEQYF. The CDR3 DNA reads as TGTGCCAGCAGTGCCCAGGGACTCAACCGGACTATCTTCGAGCAGTACTTC.

The J gene is TRBJ1-1, the V gene TRBV5-5, with TRBD1 as a possible D gene (5 bases). The germline V gene encodes CDR1 SGHKS and CDR2 YYEKEE (reference sequence). V dropped 0 bases and J dropped 5 bases, with 14 bases sitting between them. There are 15 residues in the CDR3. CDR3 sequence: CASSLVPRGWTEAFF. CDR3 DNA sequence: TGTGCCAGCAGCTTGGTGCCTAGGGGTTGGACTGAAGCTTTCTTT.

The V call is TRBV4-1, the J call TRBJ2-5; tentatively, D is TRBD1 (5 bases). Germline V lookup: CDR1 MGHRA, CDR2 YSYEKL. This CDR3 contains 16 residues. V was shortened by 2 bases and J by 2 bases, with 15 bases between the two germline ends. The CDR3 here is CASSQNMGQGQETQYF. The CDR3, as DNA: TGCGCCAGCAGCCAAAATATGGGGCAGGGTCAAGAGACCCAGTACTTC.

The CDR3 DNA reads TGCAGCGTTCGGGGGGACGCGGCGGGTCAGCCCCAGCATTTT. It encodes CSVRGDAAGQPQHF. The genes are TRBV29-1 and TRBJ1-5; weak D call: TRBD1 (5 bases). Germline V gene sequence: CDR1 SQVTM, CDR2 ANQGSEA. Trimming pared 5 bases from V and 6 bases from J, leaving 17 bases between. The CDR3 has 14 amino acids.

The CDR3 region is CASSYREASTDTQYF. CDR3 nucleotide sequence: TGTGCCAGCAGTTACAGGGAGGCTTCCACAGATACGCAGTATTTT. J is TRBJ2-3 and V is TRBV6-5; D possibly corresponds to TRBD2 (6 bases). The CDR3 loop spans 15 amino acids. CDR1 and CDR2 (germline): MNHEY, SVGAGI. Trimming pared 2 bases from V and 2 bases from J, leaving 11 bases between.

This chain joins TRBV10-1 and TRBJ2-2; TRBD1 aligns across 9 bases. The germline CDR1 and CDR2 sequences are WNHNN and SYGVQD (reference sequence). CDR3 length: 17 amino acids. With 8 bases clipped from V and 3 bases from J, the junction kept 13 bases outside the gene matches. Here the CDR3 reads CASHGTGTLEDTGELFF. For the CDR3, the DNA is TGCGCCAGCCATGGGACAGGGACTCTTGAGGACACCGGGGAGCTGTTTTTT.

The V gene is TRBV11-2, the J gene TRBJ2-7; D perhaps matches TRBD1 (5 bases). CDR1 is SGHAT, CDR2 FQNNGV, per germline. This CDR3 comprises 12 residues. Trimming cost V 5 bases and J 7 bases, with 12 bases left between them. CDR3 region: CASSQDRGEQYF. The CDR3 region has the DNA TGTGCCAGCAGCCAAGACAGAGGTGAGCAGTACTTC.

This clone was seen a few times. The gene calls are TRBV6-5 and TRBJ1-1; D possibly corresponds to TRBD1 (6 bases). In germline, CDR1 is MNHEY, CDR2 SVGAGI. V shed 6 bases and J shed 1 base, with 6 bases lying between them. The CDR3 contains 12 residues. CDR3 loop: CASRTGNTEAFF. CDR3 coding DNA: TGTGCCAGCAGGACAGGGAACACTGAAGCTTTCTTT.

This chain links TRBV6-6 with TRBJ1-5, with 8 nucleotides matching TRBD1. This CDR3 region has 14 residues. The J segment lost 7 bases and the V segment lost 6 bases, leaving 8 bases of the junction unmatched. CDR1 is MNHNY and CDR2 is SVGAGI in the germline V gene (reference sequence). As DNA, the CDR3 is TGTGCCAGCAGCCGCGGACAGGGAGGCCAGCCCCAGCATTTT. Amino acid sequence: CASSRGQGGQPQHF.

The chain uses TRBV9 and TRBJ2-1, with 7 bases matching TRBD2. The CDR3 is 17 amino acids. V trimming: 4 bases; J trimming: 0 bases; junction bases outside the gene matches: 10. Germline values: CDR1 SGDLS, CDR2 YYNGEE. CDR3 DNA: TGTGCCAGCAGCTCCCGGGACTACCTTAGCTCCTACAATGAGCAGTTCTTC. Translated, it gives CASSSRDYLSSYNEQFF.

This clone was seen only once. The V call is TRBV6-1, the J call TRBJ2-1; TRBD1 aligns across 11 bases. CDR3 length equals 18 residues. CDR1 and CDR2 from the germline V gene are MNHNS and SASEGT. With V trimmed by 4 bases and J by 1 base, 9 bases remained unmatched. For the CDR3, the DNA is TGTGCCAGCAGTGCCAGGGACAGGGGGGCAGGATCCTACAATGAGCAGTTCTTC. Encoded protein: CASSARDRGAGSYNEQFF.

The V call is TRBV29-1, the J call TRBJ1-5; the D gene is possibly TRBD1 (6 bases). The CDR3 is made up of 14 amino acids. In germline, CDR1 is SQVTM, CDR2 ANQGSEA. The ends were cut back, 6 bases at V and 6 bases at J, with 18 bases in the middle. In DNA form, the CDR3 reads TGCAGCGTCCTTAGGGGGGGGGCAGGTCAGCCCCAGCATTTT. Amino acids: CSVLRGGAGQPQHF.

The chain has TRBV18 and TRBJ2-7; TRBD1 might be the D (6 bases). V was shortened by 1 base and J by 3 bases, with 10 bases between the two germline ends. The germline gives CDR1 KGHSH, CDR2 LQKENI. This CDR3 is built from 14 residues. CDR3 in DNA: TGTGCCAGCTCACCACTGGGGGCCGGCTACGAGCAGTACTTC. Residues: CASSPLGAGYEQYF.

The chain uses TRBV7-8 and TRBJ2-7, with D perhaps matching TRBD1 (7 bases). The germline V gene has CDR1 SGHVS and CDR2 FQNEAQ. There are 12 residues in the CDR3. V shed 5 bases and J shed 5 bases, with 10 bases lying between them. The DNA of the CDR3 is TGTGCCAGCAGCCCAGGGGGGAACGAGCAGTACTTC. Translating it yields CASSPGGNEQYF.

The chain links TRBV3-1 (or the pseudogene TRBV3-2) to TRBJ1-4; D perhaps matches TRBD1 (6 bases). The CDR3 covers 16 residues. Germline CDR1 reads LGHDT; CDR2 reads YNNKEL (reference sequence). Trimming left V 4 bases short and J 3 bases short, with 15 bases between. The CDR3: CASSPTGQTANEKLFF. The CDR3 DNA reads as TGTGCCAGCAGCCCCACAGGGCAGACGGCTAATGAAAAACTGTTTTTT.

This clone was observed once. The chain employs TRBV6-5 and TRBJ1-2; TRBD1 matches at 8 bases. V dropped 8 bases and J dropped 0; count of bases not matched to a gene: 8. The germline CDR1 and CDR2 sequences are MNHEY and SVGAGI. The CDR3 contains 15 residues. CDR3 protein: CASCSPGQANYGYTF. The CDR3 DNA follows: TGTGCCAGCTGTTCTCCGGGACAGGCTAACTATGGCTACACCTTC.

This clone was detected only once. The chain couples TRBV11-2 to TRBJ2-7, with D maybe TRBD2 (6 bases). V was pared by 2 bases and J by 3 bases, with 14 bases between. This CDR3 contains 15 residues. CDR1 and CDR2 from the germline V gene are SGHAT and FQNNGV. The CDR3 protein is CASSLSPGRDYEQYF. CDR3 in DNA: TGTGCCAGCAGCTTATCCCCAGGGCGGGACTACGAGCAGTACTTC.

The V call is TRBV6-5, the J call TRBJ1-5, with unresolved D. The V and J ends lost 6 bases and 4 bases respectively, with 10 bases between them. CDR1 MNHEY and CDR2 SVGAGI come from the germline V gene. CDR3 length equals 13 residues. The CDR3 nucleotides read TGTGCCAGCAGGAACAGTTGGAATCAGCCCCAGCATTTT. Translated: CASRNSWNQPQHF.